This T cell receptor beta chain was captured by sequencing in a study of Ad26.COV2.S vaccination and SARS-CoV-2 variants. The overall study: Dosing was one shot or two shots 56 days apart. Overall study findings and caveats: Possibly, TCR breadth and depth analyses underestimated total T cell responses. Spike-specific TCR breadth was greater in vaccine than placebo recipients.

Assay used: immunoSEQ multiplex PCR; TCRdb lists only in-frame clones, some missing. The table lists about 420,000 clones, 88% of them singletons, with 3.6% in the top ten. Concerning this clone itself: Its antigen is not known.

With V trimmed by 5 bases and J by 7 bases, 12 bases remained unmatched. Germline CDR1 is SGHNT and CDR2 is YYREEE (reference sequence). The CDR3 extends over 17 amino acids. Indicated treatment: about 20 received Ad26.COV2.S at low or high dose, single or two shots; 5 received placebo; per-sample allocation not given. Specimen acquisition occurred on day 63 following the initial vaccine or placebo injection. The starting material was peripheral blood, obtained in a trial of Ad26.COV2.S vaccine versus placebo. This receptor was obtained from a person between 18 and 60 years old who received the Ad26.COV2.S COVID-19 vaccine or a placebo. This chain uses TRBV5-4 with TRBJ2-7; 16 bases match TRBD2. As DNA, the CDR3 is TGTGCCAGCAGGATGGGGACTAGCGGGGGGGTCCCGGGTGAGCAGTACTTC. This encodes CASRMGTSGGVPGEQYF.